Included here is one T cell receptor (beta chain) sequence, with context. Antigen: not known. MiXCR, run by TCRdb on the RT-PCR reads, gives a single entry per CDR3 protein. This repertoire shows roughly 630,000 distinct CDR3 sequences, around 13% found once; its top ten account for about 7.4%. The CDR3 extends over 12 amino acids. The V end lost 8 bases, the J end lost 2 bases, and 9 bases lay between the germline ends. Germline-derived CDR1 and CDR2 are MNHEY and SVGAGI. These data belong to a study of response to subunit inactivated influenza vaccine. Study-wide results and limits: There was a suggestion from the authors that each seasonal influenza vaccination recruits few new T cells.

The gene calls are TRBV6-5 and TRBJ2-5, with D unclear. The clonotype was recovered from a man aged 50-59 years who received an inactivated influenza vaccine. The source was PBMCs from blood, collected 14 to 15 days before vaccination. CDR3 amino acids: CASQNSQETQYF. The DNA of the CDR3 is TGTGCCAGCCAGAACTCGCAAGAGACCCAGTACTTC.